Listed here are 29 T cell receptor beta chains from one sample, sequenced in a study of T cell responses to AZD1222 COVID-19 vaccine. The table came from immunoSEQ multiplex PCR; TCRdb's copy has only in-frame clones and leaves some out. Of roughly 120,000 clones listed, approximately 90% are singletons. This material consisted of peripheral blood, taken on day 0 of AZD1222 vaccination. The receptors shown here come from an adult in good health.

This chain's CDR3 is CASSVGSGSSYEQYF. CDR3 sequence (DNA): TGTGCCAGCAGCGTAGGATCGGGTAGCTCCTACGAGCAGTACTTC. The chain uses TRBV9 and TRBJ2-7; D is unclear. CDR3 size: 15 residues. Germline V CDR1 and CDR2: SGDLS, YYNGEE. V shed 0 bases and J shed 0 bases, with 10 bases lying between them.

The CDR3: CSASKGYRGYTF. CDR3 DNA sequence: TGCAGTGCTAGTAAGGGGTACCGTGGCTACACCTTC. The rearrangement links TRBV20-1 to TRBJ1-2; TRBD1 is a possible D gene (5 bases). V lost 3 bases and J 7 bases, leaving 12 bases between the germline ends. In germline, CDR1 is DFQATT, CDR2 SNEGSKA (reference sequence). This CDR3 spans 12 amino acids.

The chain employs TRBV7-3 and TRBJ2-7; TRBD1 is a possible D gene (5 bases). The CDR3 spans 13 residues. Germline CDR1 and CDR2: SGHTA and FQGTGA. With 3 bases removed from V and 1 base from J, the gap between germline ends came to 7 bases. CDR3 residues: CASSLDTSYEQYF. CDR3 DNA: TGTGCCAGCAGCTTGGACACTTCCTACGAGCAGTACTTC.

The V call is TRBV27, the J call TRBJ1-5; no reliable D call. V lost 0 bases and J lost 5, with 11 bases in between. CDR3 length: 15 residues. Germline CDR1 MNHEY, CDR2 SMNVEV (reference sequence). CDR3 nucleotides: TGTGCCAGCAGTTTATCGAAATATGGGGATCAGCCCCAGCATTTT. Its translation: CASSLSKYGDQPQHF.

This clone was detected a few times. The CDR3 sequence is CASSFSPIQGYTF. In nucleotides, the CDR3 is TGTGCCAGCAGTTTCAGCCCTATCCAAGGCTACACCTTC. This chain joins TRBV27 and TRBJ1-2; D is uncertain. The CDR3 covers 13 residues. Deletions cut 3 bases from V and 8 bases from J, with 13 bases between. CDR1 MNHEY and CDR2 SMNVEV come from the germline V gene (reference sequence).

This sequence joins TRBV7-9 and TRBJ1-6, with no clear D. The CDR3 spans 11 residues. Trimming shortened V by 5 bases and J by 16 bases, and 12 bases separated the two germline ends. Germline CDR1 reads SEHNR; CDR2 reads FQNEAQ (reference sequence). The CDR3 nucleotides read TGTGCCAGCAGCCGCTCGGGCAGACTCCACTTT. It translates to CASSRSGRLHF.

The chain has TRBV7-9 and TRBJ2-1; D remains ambiguous. The germline V and J ends were trimmed by 3 bases and 4 bases, with 10 bases remaining between them. The length of the CDR3 is 14 residues. CDR1 SEHNR and CDR2 FQNEAQ come from the germline V gene (reference sequence). The CDR3 region is CASSFGTAYNEQFF. The CDR3 DNA sequence: TGTGCCAGCAGCTTCGGTACAGCATACAATGAGCAGTTCTTC.

The genes are TRBV28 and TRBJ1-5; perhaps TRBD1 as D (5 bases). This CDR3 has 18 amino acids. Trimming took off 4 bases at V and 0 bases at J, with 19 bases between the two ends. CDR1 and CDR2 (germline): MDHEN, SYDVKM. Here the CDR3 reads CASSSEGRWGYSNQPQHF. The CDR3 nucleotides are TGTGCCAGCAGTTCGGAGGGGCGGTGGGGATATAGCAATCAGCCCCAGCATTTT.

Notes on this clone: This sample includes further DNA sequences coding for the same CDR3. The chain is built from TRBV6-2 or TRBV6-3 and TRBJ1-2, with TRBD1 matching over 9 bases. This CDR3 spans 14 amino acids. Looked up from germline, CDR1 is MNHEY and CDR2 is SVGEGT. V was clipped by 6 bases and J by 4 bases; unmatched bases: 6. CDR3 bases: TGTGCCAGCAGCCCGGGACAGGGTGGCTATGGCTACACCTTC. Translated, it gives CASSPGQGGYGYTF.

The rearrangement uses TRBV28 and TRBJ1-2, with 9 bases fitting TRBD1. The germline V gene has CDR1 MDHEN and CDR2 SYDVKM. The CDR3 sequence is 13 residues long. The V and J ends lost 5 bases and 8 bases, in that order; junction bases with no gene match: 6. The chain's CDR3 is CASSLTGGAGYTF. The CDR3 nucleotides are TGTGCCAGCAGTCTCACAGGGGGCGCAGGCTACACCTTC.

This clone was observed a single time. The chain recombines TRBV3-1 (or the pseudogene TRBV3-2) with TRBJ2-7; tentatively, D is TRBD2 (6 bases). Trimming left V 7 bases short and J 3 bases short, with 10 bases between. CDR1 is LGHDT and CDR2 is YNNKEL in the germline V gene (reference sequence). This CDR3 is 12 amino acids long. CDR3 sequence reads: CASTMGGYEQYF. The CDR3 DNA reads TGTGCCAGCACTATGGGGGGCTACGAGCAGTACTTC.

The chain employs TRBV9 and TRBJ2-5; 9 bases are shared with TRBD2. Germline trimming cut 0 bases from V and 4 bases from J; bases unmatched to any gene: 7. CDR3 length: 16 residues. The germline CDR1 and CDR2 sequences are SGDLS and YYNGEE. The CDR3 loop is CASSVDSSGDGETQYF. The CDR3 DNA sequence: TGTGCCAGCAGCGTAGACTCTAGCGGGGACGGAGAGACCCAGTACTTC.

In its sample, this clone was seen once. The genes are TRBV12-2 and TRBJ2-7; the D segment call TRBD1 is taken from the table without a DNA check. TRBV12-2 is marked as a pseudogene. The CDR3 extends over 17 amino acids. Here the CDR3 DNA reads TGTGCAAGTCGCTTAATAGGTCGTAAGACAGGGAACTACGAGCAGTACTTC. Translating gives CASRLIGRKTGNYEQYF.

This clone was picked up a small number of times. The V call is TRBV7-2, the J call TRBJ1-2, with D hard to call. Germline assignment: CDR1 SGHTA and CDR2 FQGNSA. Trimming stripped 0 bases from V and 0 bases from J, with 8 bases between. CDR3 length equals 15 residues. The CDR3 sequence is CASSLAFGTNYGYTF. Written as DNA, the CDR3 is TGTGCCAGCAGCTTAGCGTTCGGAACTAACTATGGCTACACCTTC. Supplemented by reference TRBV7-2 and TRBJ1-2, the full variable domain reads GAGVSQSPSNKVTEKGKDVELRCDPISGHTALYWYRQSLGQGLEFLIYFQGNSAPDKSGLPSDRFSAERTGGSVSTLTIQRTQQEDSAVYLCASSLAFGTNYGYTFGSGTRLTVV.

The table lists this clone with a few counts. V is TRBV7-3 and J is TRBJ2-1, with 13 bases fitting TRBD2. The CDR3 runs 17 residues. Germline CDR1 SGHTA, CDR2 FQGTGA. J lost 0 bases, V lost 4 bases, and 3 bases had no gene match. CDR3 nucleotides: TGTGCCAGCAGCTCCGGGACTAGCGGGGTCTCCTACAATGAGCAGTTCTTC. Translating gives CASSSGTSGVSYNEQFF.

V and J are TRBV5-5 and TRBJ2-7; D is possibly TRBD1 (6 bases). Per the germline V gene, CDR1 is SGHKS and CDR2 is YYEKEE (reference sequence). V was pared by 2 bases and J by 4 bases, with 13 bases between. This CDR3 has 14 amino acids. The CDR3 reads CASSFWGLVYEQYF. The CDR3 DNA is TGTGCCAGCAGCTTCTGGGGGCTTGTATACGAGCAGTACTTC. The full variable domain, in which reference TRBV5-5 and TRBJ2-7 provide the parts outside the CDR3, is DAGVTQSPTHLIKTRGQQVTLRCSPISGHKSVSWYQQVLGQGPQFIFQYYEKEERGRGNFPDRFSARQFPNYSSELNVNALLLGDSALYLCASSFWGLVYEQYFGPGTRLTVT.

This clone was seen just once. The CDR3 coding sequence is TGTGCCAGCAGCTATTCGGGACAAAGTCCGTTCTTC. It yields the protein CASSYSGQSPFF. The V call is TRBV11-1, the J call TRBJ2-1; D might be TRBD1 (6 bases). The CDR3 totals 12 residues. Trimming removed 4 bases at V and 15 bases at J, with 16 bases between. The germline gives CDR1 SGHAT, CDR2 FQDESV (reference sequence). Variable domain in full (rest from reference TRBV11-1 and TRBJ2-1): EAEVAQSPRYKITEKSQAVAFWCDPISGHATLYWYRQILGQGPELLVQFQDESVVDDSQLPKDRFSAERLKGVDSTLKIQPAELGDSAMYLCASSYSGQSPFFGPGTRLTVL.

A few counts support this clone. The chain links TRBV19 to TRBJ1-5; TRBD1 might be the D (6 bases). V shed 9 bases and J shed 0 bases, with 18 bases lying between them. The CDR3 extends over 16 amino acids. Germline lookup yields CDR1 LNHDA and CDR2 SQIVND (reference sequence). The CDR3 DNA is TGTGCCAGCAAAGGGAAACAGGGCTATAGCAATCAGCCCCAGCATTTT. Encoded protein: CASKGKQGYSNQPQHF.

CDR3 amino acids: CASSPLRNQPQHF. The CDR3 coding sequence is TGTGCCAGTAGTCCCCTCCGGAATCAGCCCCAGCATTTT. The chain links TRBV19 to TRBJ1-5; no reliable D call. The ends were cut back, 5 bases at V and 4 bases at J, with 9 bases in the middle. CDR1 is LNHDA, CDR2 SQIVND, per germline (reference sequence). The CDR3 totals 13 residues. Combining the CDR3 with reference TRBV19 and TRBJ1-5 gives the whole variable domain DGGITQSPKYLFRKEGQNVTLSCEQNLNHDAMYWYRQDPGQGLRLIYYSQIVNDFQKGDIAEGYSVSREKKESFPLTVTSAQKNPTAFYLCASSPLRNQPQHFGDGTRLSIL.

This chain uses TRBV11-2 with TRBJ2-1, with TRBD2 identical over 11 bases. The CDR3 has 17 residues. Germline V gene lookup returns CDR1 SGHAT and CDR2 FQNNGV. J was trimmed by 6 bases and V by 4 bases; bases with no gene match: 11. CDR3 coding DNA: TGTGCCAGCAGCTCCCTTACTTCTAGCGGGGGGTTCAATGAGCAGTTCTTC. Encoded protein: CASSSLTSSGGFNEQFF.

This chain joins TRBV18 and TRBJ1-2; 8 nucleotides align to TRBD1. Trimming cost V 5 bases and J 3 bases; bases outside gene matches: 2. The CDR3 extends over 13 amino acids. Germline CDR1 reads KGHSH; CDR2 reads LQKENI. In nucleotides, the CDR3 is TGTGCCAGCTCAGAGGACAGGGACTATGGCTACACCTTC. Residues: CASSEDRDYGYTF.

This clone was observed a few times. The DNA for the CDR3 is TGTGCCATCAGTGAGTTAGGCCCCGGTGCCCTCTACGAGCAGTACTTC. It is translated as CAISELGPGALYEQYF. J is TRBJ2-7 and V is TRBV10-3; D unresolved. V gave up 1 base and J gave up 3 bases, with 16 bases separating them. The CDR3 is 16 amino acids. Germline V gene sequence: CDR1 ENHRY, CDR2 SYGVKD.

The gene calls are TRBV2 and TRBJ2-5; the D is unclear. Germline CDR1 and CDR2: SNHLY and FYNNEI. V gave up 4 bases and J gave up 1 base, with 1 base separating them. The CDR3 is 11 amino acids. The CDR3 sequence is CASSVQETQYF. CDR3 DNA: TGTGCCAGCAGTGTCCAAGAGACCCAGTACTTC.

This sequence joins TRBV7-8 and TRBJ2-2, with 14 bases that match TRBD2. CDR1 SGHVS and CDR2 FQNEAQ come from the germline V gene. Trimming removed 5 bases from V and 5 bases from J; junction bases left unmatched: 7. CDR3 length equals 17 residues. CDR3 nucleotide sequence: TGTGCCAGCAGCACCCGACTAGCGGGGGGGTGGACCGGGGAGCTGTTTTTT. Translating gives CASSTRLAGGWTGELFF.

The count of this clone is one. This chain uses TRBV3-1 (or the pseudogene TRBV3-2) with TRBJ2-1; tentative D call: TRBD1 (6 bases). Germline values: CDR1 LGHDT, CDR2 YNNKEL (reference sequence). The CDR3 contains 14 residues. Trimming left V 2 bases short and J 7 bases short, with 12 bases between. Written as DNA, the CDR3 is TGTGCCAGCAGCCAACCCCCCCAGGGGAATGAGCAGTTCTTC. Its translation is CASSQPPQGNEQFF.

The chain joins TRBV5-6 to TRBJ1-5, with TRBD1 matching 8 bases. The CDR3 is 19 residues long. The J segment lost 0 bases and the V segment lost 0 bases, leaving 11 bases of the junction unmatched. The germline V gene encodes CDR1 SGHDT and CDR2 YYEEEE. DNA of the CDR3: TGTGCCAGCAGCTTGGGACTCCGGGACAGGAGATATAGCAATCAGCCCCAGCATTTT. Translated: CASSLGLRDRRYSNQPQHF.

CDR3 protein: CASRPSGGNIQYF. The CDR3 DNA reads as TGTGCCAGCAGACCTAGCGGCGGAAACATTCAGTACTTC. This rearrangement joins TRBV6-2 or TRBV6-3 to TRBJ2-4, with TRBD2 matching 7 bases. The CDR3 sequence is 13 residues long. Looked up from germline, CDR1 is MNHEY and CDR2 is SVGEGT. Trimming at V came to 6 bases and at J to 6 bases, leaving 5 bases not matched to a gene.

This clone turned up a few times. The chain has TRBV7-8 and TRBJ1-5, with TRBD1 as a possible D gene (6 bases). Germline CDR1 is SGHVS and CDR2 is FQNEAQ. The CDR3 is made up of 14 amino acids. Trimming shortened V by 5 bases and J by 8 bases, and 16 bases separated the two germline ends. The CDR3 reads CASSGWGAEEPQHF. The CDR3 DNA follows: TGTGCCAGCAGCGGTTGGGGGGCGGAAGAGCCCCAGCATTTT.

As concerns this clone: This same CDR3 is encoded by further DNA sequences in the sample. The chain combines TRBV19 with TRBJ1-5; D call uncertain. The V end lost 5 bases, the J end lost 1 base, and 9 bases lay between the germline ends. Germline-derived CDR1 and CDR2 are LNHDA and SQIVND (reference sequence). The length of the CDR3 is 14 residues. The CDR3 sequence is CASSPAMSNQPQHF. CDR3 nucleotide sequence: TGTGCCAGTAGTCCGGCCATGAGCAATCAGCCCCAGCATTTT.